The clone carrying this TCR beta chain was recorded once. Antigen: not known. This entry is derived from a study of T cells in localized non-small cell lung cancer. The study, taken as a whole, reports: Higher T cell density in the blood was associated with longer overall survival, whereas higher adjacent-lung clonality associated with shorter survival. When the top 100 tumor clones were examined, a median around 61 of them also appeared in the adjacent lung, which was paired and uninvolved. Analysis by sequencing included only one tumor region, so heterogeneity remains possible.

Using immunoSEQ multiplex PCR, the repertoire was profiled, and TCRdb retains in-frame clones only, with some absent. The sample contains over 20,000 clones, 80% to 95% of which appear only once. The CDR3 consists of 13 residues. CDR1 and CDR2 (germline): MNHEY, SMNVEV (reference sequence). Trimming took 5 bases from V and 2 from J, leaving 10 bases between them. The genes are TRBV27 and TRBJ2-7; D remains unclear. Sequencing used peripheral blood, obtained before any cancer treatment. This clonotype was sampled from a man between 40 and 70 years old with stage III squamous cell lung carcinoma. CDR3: CASSRRSAYEQYF. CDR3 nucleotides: TGTGCCAGCAGTCGCAGATCGGCCTACGAGCAGTACTTC.